The present entry profiles one T cell receptor (beta chain) with its context. Germline CDR1 reads SGHRS; CDR2 reads YFSETQ. The V end lost 0 bases, the J end lost 10 bases, and 11 bases lay between the germline ends. The CDR3 has 14 residues. The data are from a study of blood T cell repertoires in COVID-19. Clones were sequenced by immunoSEQ multiplex PCR, and TCRdb holds only the in-frame ones, with some missing. The table has 120,000 or so clones, 81% seen once; the top ten hold approximately 18%. The rearrangement links TRBV5-1 to TRBJ1-6, with a weak D call TRBD1 (5 bases). The sample taken for sequencing was peripheral blood. The TCR sequence derives from a man between 25 and 39 years old with COVID-19, enrolled during active disease. The CDR3 DNA reads TGCGCCAGCAGCTTGGCCGGTCAGGGCTCACCCCTCCACTTT. This gives the protein CASSLAGQGSPLHF.